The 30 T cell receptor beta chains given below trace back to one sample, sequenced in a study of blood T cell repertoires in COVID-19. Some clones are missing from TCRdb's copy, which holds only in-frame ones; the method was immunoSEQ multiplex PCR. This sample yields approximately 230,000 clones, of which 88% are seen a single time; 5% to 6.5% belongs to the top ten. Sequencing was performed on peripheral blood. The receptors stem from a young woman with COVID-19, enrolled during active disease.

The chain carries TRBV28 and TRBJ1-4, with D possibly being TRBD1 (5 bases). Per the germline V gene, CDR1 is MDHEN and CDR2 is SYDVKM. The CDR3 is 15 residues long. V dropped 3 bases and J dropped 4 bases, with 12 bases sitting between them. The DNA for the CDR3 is TGTGCCAGCAGTTTTACAGGTTACCGTAATGAAAAACTGTTTTTT. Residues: CASSFTGYRNEKLFF.

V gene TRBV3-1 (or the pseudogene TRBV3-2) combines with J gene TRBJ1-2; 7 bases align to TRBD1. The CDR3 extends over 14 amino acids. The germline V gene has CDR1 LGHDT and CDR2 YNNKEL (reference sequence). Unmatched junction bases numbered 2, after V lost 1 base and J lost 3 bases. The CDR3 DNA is TGTGCCAGCAGCCAAGTCACAGGGGACTATGGCTACACCTTC. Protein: CASSQVTGDYGYTF.

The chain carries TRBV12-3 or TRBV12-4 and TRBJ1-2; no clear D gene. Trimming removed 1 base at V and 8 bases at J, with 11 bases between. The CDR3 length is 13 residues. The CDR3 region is CASSLVTLDGYTF. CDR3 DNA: TGTGCCAGCAGTTTAGTGACTCTAGACGGCTACACCTTC.

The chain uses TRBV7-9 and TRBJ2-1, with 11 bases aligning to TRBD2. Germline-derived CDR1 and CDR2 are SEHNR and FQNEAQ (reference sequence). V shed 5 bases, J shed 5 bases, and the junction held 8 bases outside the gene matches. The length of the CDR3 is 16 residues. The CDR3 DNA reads TGTGCCAGCAGCCCCCCAGGGACTAGCGGAAACAATGAGCAGTTCTTC. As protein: CASSPPGTSGNNEQFF.

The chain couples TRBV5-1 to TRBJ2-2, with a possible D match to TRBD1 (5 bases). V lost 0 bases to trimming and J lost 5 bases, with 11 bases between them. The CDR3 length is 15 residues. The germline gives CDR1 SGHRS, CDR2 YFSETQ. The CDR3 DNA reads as TGCGCCAGCAGCTTGGCAGGACCAGGGACCGGGGAGCTGTTTTTT. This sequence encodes CASSLAGPGTGELFF. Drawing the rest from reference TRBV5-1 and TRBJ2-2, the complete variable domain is KAGVTQTPRYLIKTRGQQVTLSCSPISGHRSVSWYQQTPGQGLQFLFEYFSETQRNKGNFPGRFSGRQFSNSRSEMNVSTLELGDSALYLCASSLAGPGTGELFFGEGSRLTVL.

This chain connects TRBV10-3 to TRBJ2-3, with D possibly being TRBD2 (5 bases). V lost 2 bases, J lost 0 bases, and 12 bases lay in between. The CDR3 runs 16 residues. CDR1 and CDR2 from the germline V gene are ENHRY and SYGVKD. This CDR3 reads CAISEREPASTDTQYF. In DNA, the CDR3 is TGTGCCATCAGTGAGCGGGAACCCGCTAGCACAGATACGCAGTATTTT.

This chain's CDR3 is CASSPPGGRNTDTQYF. DNA for the CDR3: TGTGCCAGCTCACCACCGGGCGGGAGGAACACAGATACGCAGTATTTT. The rearrangement links TRBV18 to TRBJ2-3, with 8 bases that match TRBD2. The CDR3 is made up of 16 amino acids. Germline lookup yields CDR1 KGHSH and CDR2 LQKENI. V lost 0 bases, J lost 2 bases, and 4 bases stayed unmatched. The full variable domain, with the rest looked up from reference TRBV18 and TRBJ2-3, is NAGVMQNPRHLVRRRGQEARLRCSPMKGHSHVYWYRQLPEEGLKFMVYLQKENIIDESGMPKERFSAEFPKEGPSILRIQQVVRGDSAAYFCASSPPGGRNTDTQYFGPGTRLTVL.

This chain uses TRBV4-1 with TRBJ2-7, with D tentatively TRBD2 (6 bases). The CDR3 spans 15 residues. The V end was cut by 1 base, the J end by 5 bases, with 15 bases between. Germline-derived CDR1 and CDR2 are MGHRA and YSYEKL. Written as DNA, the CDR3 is TGCGCCAGCAGCCAAGTTACGGGAGAACCCCACGAGCAGTACGTC. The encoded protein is CASSQVTGEPHEQYV.

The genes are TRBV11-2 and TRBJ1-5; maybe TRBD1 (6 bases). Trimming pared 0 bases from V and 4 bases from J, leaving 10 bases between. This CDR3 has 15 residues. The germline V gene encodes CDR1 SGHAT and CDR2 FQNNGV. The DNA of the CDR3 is TGTGCCAGCAGCTTAGACGGACAGTTAAATCAGCCCCAGCATTTT. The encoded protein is CASSLDGQLNQPQHF.

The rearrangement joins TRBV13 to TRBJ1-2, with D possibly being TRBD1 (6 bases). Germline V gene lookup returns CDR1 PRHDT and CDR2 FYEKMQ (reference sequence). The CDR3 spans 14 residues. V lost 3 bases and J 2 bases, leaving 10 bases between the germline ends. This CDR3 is CASSLGDNNYGYTF. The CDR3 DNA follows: TGTGCCAGCAGCTTGGGGGACAACAACTATGGCTACACCTTC.

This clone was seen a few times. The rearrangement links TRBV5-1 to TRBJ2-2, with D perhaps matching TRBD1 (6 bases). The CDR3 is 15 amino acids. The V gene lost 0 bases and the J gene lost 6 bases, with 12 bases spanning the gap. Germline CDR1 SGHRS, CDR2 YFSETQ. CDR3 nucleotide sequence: TGCGCCAGCAGCTTGGACGTGGGGGCTGCCGGGGAGCTGTTTTTT. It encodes CASSLDVGAAGELFF. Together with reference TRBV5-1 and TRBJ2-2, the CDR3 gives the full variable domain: KAGVTQTPRYLIKTRGQQVTLSCSPISGHRSVSWYQQTPGQGLQFLFEYFSETQRNKGNFPGRFSGRQFSNSRSEMNVSTLELGDSALYLCASSLDVGAAGELFFGEGSRLTVL.

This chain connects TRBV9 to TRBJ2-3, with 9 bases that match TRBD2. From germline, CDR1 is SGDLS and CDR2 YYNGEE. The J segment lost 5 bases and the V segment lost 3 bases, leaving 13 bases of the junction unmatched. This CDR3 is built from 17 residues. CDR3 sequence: CASSAPSGGRVGDTQYF. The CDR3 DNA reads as TGTGCCAGCAGCGCCCCATCCGGCGGGAGGGTCGGAGATACGCAGTATTTT.

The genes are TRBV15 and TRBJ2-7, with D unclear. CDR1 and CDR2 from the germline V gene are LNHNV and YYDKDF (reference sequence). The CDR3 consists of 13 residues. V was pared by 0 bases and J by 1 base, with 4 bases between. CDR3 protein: CATSRDRSYEQYV. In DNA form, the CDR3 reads TGTGCCACCAGCAGAGACAGATCCTACGAGCAGTACGTC.

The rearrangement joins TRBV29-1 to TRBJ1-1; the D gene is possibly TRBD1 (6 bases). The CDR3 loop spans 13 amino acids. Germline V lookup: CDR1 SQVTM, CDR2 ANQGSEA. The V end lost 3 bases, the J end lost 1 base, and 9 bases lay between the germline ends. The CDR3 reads CSVEHRENTEAFF. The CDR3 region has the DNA TGCAGCGTTGAGCACAGGGAGAACACTGAAGCTTTCTTT.

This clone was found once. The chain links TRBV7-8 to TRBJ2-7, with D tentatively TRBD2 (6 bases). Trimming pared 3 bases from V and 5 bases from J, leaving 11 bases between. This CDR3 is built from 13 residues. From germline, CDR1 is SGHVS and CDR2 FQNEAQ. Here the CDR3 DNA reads TGTGCCAGCAGCTTTCCGCGGGGACACGAGCAGTACTTC. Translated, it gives CASSFPRGHEQYF.

The CDR3 DNA follows: TGCGCCAGCAGCTCGGGGGTGGACTACAACACAGATACGCAGTATTTT. This gives the protein CASSSGVDYNTDTQYF. V gene TRBV5-1 combines with J gene TRBJ2-3, with D maybe TRBD2 (6 bases). The V and J ends lost 3 bases and 2 bases respectively, with 16 bases between them. Germline assignment: CDR1 SGHRS and CDR2 YFSETQ. This CDR3 has 16 amino acids.

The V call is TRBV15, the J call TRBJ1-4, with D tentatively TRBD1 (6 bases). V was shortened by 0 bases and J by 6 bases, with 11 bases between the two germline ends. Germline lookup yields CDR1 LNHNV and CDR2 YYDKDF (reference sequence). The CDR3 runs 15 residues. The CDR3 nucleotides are TGTGCCACCAGCAGAGACGAGACAGGTGATGAAAAACTGTTTTTT. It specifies CATSRDETGDEKLFF.

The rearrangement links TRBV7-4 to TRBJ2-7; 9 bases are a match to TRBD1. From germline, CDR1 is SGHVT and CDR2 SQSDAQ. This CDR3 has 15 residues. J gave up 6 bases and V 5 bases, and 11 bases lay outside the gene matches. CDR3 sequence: CASSLRTGEACEQYF. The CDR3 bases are TGTGCCAGCAGCCTTCGGACAGGGGAGGCGTGCGAGCAGTACTTC. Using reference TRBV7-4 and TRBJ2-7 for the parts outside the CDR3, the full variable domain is GAGVSQSPRYKVAKRGRDVALRCDSISGHVTLYWYRQTLGQGSEVLTYSQSDAQRDKSGRPSGRFSAERPERSVSTLKIQRTEQGDSAVYLCASSLRTGEACEQYFGPGTRLTVT.

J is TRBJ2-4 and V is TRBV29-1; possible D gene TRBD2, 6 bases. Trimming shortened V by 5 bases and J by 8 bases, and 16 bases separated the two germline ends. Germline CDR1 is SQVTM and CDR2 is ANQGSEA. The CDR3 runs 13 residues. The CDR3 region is CSVLSGSRDIQYF. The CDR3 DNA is TGCAGCGTTTTGAGCGGGTCCAGGGACATTCAGTACTTC.

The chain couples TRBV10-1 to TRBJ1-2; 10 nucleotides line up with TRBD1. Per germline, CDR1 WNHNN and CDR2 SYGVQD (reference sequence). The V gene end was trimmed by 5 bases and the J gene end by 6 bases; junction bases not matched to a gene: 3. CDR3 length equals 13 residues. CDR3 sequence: CASSMDRGNGYTF. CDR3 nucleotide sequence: TGCGCCAGCAGTATGGACAGGGGGAATGGCTACACCTTC.

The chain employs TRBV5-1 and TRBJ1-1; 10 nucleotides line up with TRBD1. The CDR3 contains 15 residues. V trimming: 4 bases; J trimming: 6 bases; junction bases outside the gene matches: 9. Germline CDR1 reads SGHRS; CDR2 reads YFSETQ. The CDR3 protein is CASSRDRGLVSEAFF. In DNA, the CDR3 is TGCGCCAGCAGCCGGGACAGGGGTTTGGTCTCTGAAGCTTTCTTT.

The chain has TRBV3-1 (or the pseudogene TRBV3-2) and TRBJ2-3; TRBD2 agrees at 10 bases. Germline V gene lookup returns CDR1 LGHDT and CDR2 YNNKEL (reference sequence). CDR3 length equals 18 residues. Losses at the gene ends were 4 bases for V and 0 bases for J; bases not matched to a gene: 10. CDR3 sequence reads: CASSLPPVSGGSTDTQYF. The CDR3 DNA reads TGTGCCAGCAGCCTTCCCCCGGTTAGCGGGGGGAGCACAGATACGCAGTATTTT.

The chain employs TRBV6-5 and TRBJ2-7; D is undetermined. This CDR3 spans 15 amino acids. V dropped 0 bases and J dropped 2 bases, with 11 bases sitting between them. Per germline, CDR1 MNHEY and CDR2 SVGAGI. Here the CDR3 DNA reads TGTGCCAGCAGTTACTCGATTGGGCAGACCTACGAGCAGTACTTC. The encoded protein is CASSYSIGQTYEQYF.

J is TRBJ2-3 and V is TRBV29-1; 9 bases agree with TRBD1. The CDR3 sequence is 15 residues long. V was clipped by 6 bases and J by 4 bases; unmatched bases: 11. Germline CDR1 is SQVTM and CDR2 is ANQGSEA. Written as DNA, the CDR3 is TGCAGCGTAGGTACCGGGACAGGGTTCTCAGATACGCAGTATTTT. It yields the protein CSVGTGTGFSDTQYF.

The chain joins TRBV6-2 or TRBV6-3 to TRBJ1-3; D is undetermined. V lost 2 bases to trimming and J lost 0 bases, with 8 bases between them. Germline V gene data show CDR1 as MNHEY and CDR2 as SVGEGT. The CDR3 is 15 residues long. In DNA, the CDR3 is TGTGCCAGCAGTTACGGCGGCAGCTCTGGAAACACCATATATTTT. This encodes CASSYGGSSGNTIYF.

CDR3 bases: TGTGCCAGCTCGAAAGACAGGGGATCTGGAAACACCATATATTTT. Residues: CASSKDRGSGNTIYF. This chain joins TRBV25-1 and TRBJ1-3; 8 bases fit TRBD1. This CDR3 comprises 15 residues. Germline CDR1 is MGHDK and CDR2 is SYGVNS. Losses at the gene ends were 8 bases for V and 1 base for J; bases not matched to a gene: 7.

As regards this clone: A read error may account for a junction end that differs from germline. DNA of the CDR3: TGTGCTAGCAGCCAAGACAGCCTCGGTGAGCAGTTCTTC. The encoded protein is CASSQDSLGEQFF. V gene TRBV7-7 combines with J gene TRBJ2-1; D might be TRBD1 (5 bases). CDR1 and CDR2 (germline): SSHAT, FNYEAQ (reference sequence). CDR3 length equals 13 residues.

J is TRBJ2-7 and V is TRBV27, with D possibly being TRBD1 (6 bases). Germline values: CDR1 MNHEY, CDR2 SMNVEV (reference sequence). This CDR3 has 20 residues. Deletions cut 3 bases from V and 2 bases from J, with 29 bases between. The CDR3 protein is CASSFSYPTPGTPEAYEQYF. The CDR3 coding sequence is TGTGCCAGCAGTTTCTCCTATCCAACTCCCGGGACACCTGAAGCCTACGAGCAGTACTTC.

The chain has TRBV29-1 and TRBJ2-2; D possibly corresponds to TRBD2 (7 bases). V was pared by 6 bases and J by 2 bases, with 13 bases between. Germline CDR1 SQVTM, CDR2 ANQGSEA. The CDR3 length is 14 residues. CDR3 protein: CSVGGGPNTGELFF. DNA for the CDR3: TGCAGCGTCGGCGGGGGCCCTAACACCGGGGAGCTGTTTTTT.

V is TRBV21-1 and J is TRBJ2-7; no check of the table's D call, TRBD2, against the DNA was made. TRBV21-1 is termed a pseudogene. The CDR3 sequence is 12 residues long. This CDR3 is CASSKPGGAVCF. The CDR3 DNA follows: TGTGCCAGCAGCAAACCCGGGGGAGCTGTTTGCTTC.